A selection of T cell receptor beta chains follows, all from one sample in a study of T cells after yellow fever vaccination. TCRdb processed the 5' RACE reads anew with MiXCR; each CDR3 protein has one entry. The table records around 600,000 distinct CDR3 sequences, around 12% of them present only once. Sequences were derived from PBMCs, sampled on the day of the yellow fever booster vaccination. These receptors were taken from a man in his thirties or forties who received the YFV17D yellow fever vaccine. Both conserved end residues are trimmed from each CDR3. Fields, in order: V gene, J gene, clone size, CDR3 protein. Some rows have no size entry. The others give once, few or many, or a class for an expanded clone.

>TRBV4-3|TRBJ2-1|-
ASSPAGSLLHNEQF
>TRBV30|TRBJ2-2|-
AWCRTGDTGELF
>TRBV20-1|TRBJ2-2|many
SAISAGGPRTGELF
>TRBV18|TRBJ1-1|few
ASSPKGSPEAF
>TRBV10-1|TRBJ2-1|few
ASSTLAGTEQF
>TRBV29-1|TRBJ2-5|-
SVGQLKETQY
>TRBV18|TRBJ1-2|-
ASSPAQPGPSIGYT
>TRBV18|TRBJ2-2|few
ASSPPAGNTGELF
>TRBV5-5|TRBJ1-6|-
ASSREGTGGLTPLH
>TRBV28|TRBJ1-5|-
ASSPPRAAAQPQH
>TRBV20-1|TRBJ2-1|-
SAPRGLSLNEQF
>TRBV7-6|TRBJ2-1|-
ASSSLAGGPWNEQF
>TRBV25-1|TRBJ2-3|few
ASSEVVAGTDTQY
>TRBV3-1|TRBJ1-2|-
ASSQDLESRYT
>TRBV6-5|TRBJ2-1|few
ASSYSTPYNEQF
>TRBV20-1|TRBJ1-1|few
SARGRGRGTEAF
>TRBV23-1|TRBJ2-3|few
ASSQSKLAGVGCPTDTQY
>TRBV12-3/TRBV12-4|TRBJ2-6|-
ASSGTGGNSGANVLT
>TRBV7-6|TRBJ1-2|-
ASSPTDRVDGYT
>TRBV7-2|TRBJ2-5|-
ASSLVEGGGETQY
>TRBV5-6|TRBJ1-1|few
ASKVIGTENTEAF
>TRBV9|TRBJ2-1|-
ASSRVGGRVNEQF
>TRBV6-4|TRBJ2-1|few
ASMEGNEQF
>TRBV12-3/TRBV12-4|TRBJ2-1|few
ASNPRPNEQF
>TRBV12-3/TRBV12-4|TRBJ2-1|-
ASSLALQRELDEQF
>TRBV6-5|TRBJ1-2|-
ASSYFTDAGGYT
>TRBV7-2|TRBJ1-2|many
ASSLGGAVYGYT
>TRBV28|TRBJ2-7|-
AIQQGHAYEQY
>TRBV19|TRBJ1-2|few
ASGQFSNYGYT
>TRBV6-5|TRBJ1-4|-
ASSYSSAGGHTNEKLF
>TRBV5-1|TRBJ2-3|many
ASSPDSGSDTQY
>TRBV20-1|TRBJ1-6|-
SARAINSPLH
>TRBV7-2|TRBJ2-2|few
ASSSPAGVSGELF
>TRBV19|TRBJ1-5|-
ASSSGYQPQH
>TRBV9|TRBJ2-5|few
ASSVRPGTGVETQY
>TRBV6-5|TRBJ2-7|-
ASSYSKTSGIYEQY
>TRBV29-1|TRBJ1-5|-
SVEGQGIASEPQH
>TRBV7-6|TRBJ2-3|-
ASTSGSMTDTQY
>TRBV29-1|TRBJ2-3|few
SVPKREVTDTQY
>TRBV12-3/TRBV12-4|TRBJ2-5|few
ASRTGGASGRGETQY
>TRBV19|TRBJ2-7|few
ASSISDRVENEQY